This entry concerns a single TCR beta chain. Preparation of the TCRbeta library was carried out with unique molecular identifiers. MiXCR, run by TCRdb on the PCR reads, gives a single entry per CDR3 protein. The sample contains approximately 490,000 distinct CDR3 sequences, under 15% of which appear only once. The sample comes from a study of T-cell reconstitution after alpha-beta-depleted transplantation in children. V was shortened by 5 bases and J by 0 bases, with 17 bases between the two germline ends. The CDR3 length is 16 residues. The germline V gene encodes CDR1 SGHVS and CDR2 FNYEAQ. The origin of this receptor is a human donor who donated a stem cell graft to a child with combined immunodeficiency. The sample consisted of PBMCs from the stem cell graft donor, taken from the stem cell graft. V and J are TRBV7-6 and TRBJ2-7; no clear D gene. CDR3 nucleotides: TGTGCCAGCAGCCGGGCCGCCAGTGCCAGCTCCTACGAGCAGTACTTC. Translating it yields CASSRAASASSYEQYF.